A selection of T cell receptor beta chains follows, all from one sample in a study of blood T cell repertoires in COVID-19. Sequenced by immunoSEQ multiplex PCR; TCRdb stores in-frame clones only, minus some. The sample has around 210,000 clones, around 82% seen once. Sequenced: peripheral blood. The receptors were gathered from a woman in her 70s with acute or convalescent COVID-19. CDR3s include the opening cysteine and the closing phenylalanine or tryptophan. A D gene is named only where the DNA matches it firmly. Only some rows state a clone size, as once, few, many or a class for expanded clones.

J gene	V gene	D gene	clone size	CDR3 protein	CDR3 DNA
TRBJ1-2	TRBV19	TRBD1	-	CASNHLDRDYGYTF	TGTGCCAGTAACCACTTAGACAGGGACTATGGCTACACCTTC
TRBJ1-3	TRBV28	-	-	CASSRRRVISAGNTIYF	TGTGCCAGCAGCAGACGGAGGGTGATAAGTGCTGGAAACACCATATATTTT
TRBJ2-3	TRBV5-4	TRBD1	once	CASSFPRTGLVSDTQYF	TGTGCCAGCAGCTTCCCCAGGACAGGGTTGGTATCAGATACGCAGTATTTT
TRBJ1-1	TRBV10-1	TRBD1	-	CASSEISGGTEAFF	TGCGCCAGCAGTGAGATTTCAGGGGGCACTGAAGCTTTCTTT
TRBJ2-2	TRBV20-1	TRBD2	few	CSASSVAGVSGELFF	TGCAGTGCTAGTTCCGTAGCGGGAGTGTCCGGGGAGCTGTTTTTT
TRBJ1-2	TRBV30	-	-	CAWGAGRFYGYTF	TGTGCCTGGGGGGCAGGGCGGTTCTATGGCTACACCTTC
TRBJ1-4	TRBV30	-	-	CAWSGGPLEKLFF	TGTGCCTGGAGTGGGGGGCCTCTCGAAAAACTGTTTTTT
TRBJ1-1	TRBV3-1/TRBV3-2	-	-	CASSPGVGGTEAFF	TGTGCCAGCAGCCCAGGGGTCGGTGGCACTGAAGCTTTCTTT
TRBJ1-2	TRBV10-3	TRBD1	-	CAIGGDRGLDGYTF	TGTGCCATCGGAGGGGACAGGGGTTTAGATGGCTACACCTTC
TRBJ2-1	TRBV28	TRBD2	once	CASSQPGLAGGDEQFF	TGTGCCAGCAGTCAACCGGGACTAGCGGGAGGCGATGAGCAGTTCTTC
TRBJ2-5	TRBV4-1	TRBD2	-	CASSQGTSGWETQYF	TGCGCCAGCAGCCAAGGGACTAGCGGGTGGGAGACCCAGTACTTC
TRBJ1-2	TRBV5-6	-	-	CASSLRLTGGKRAYGYTF	TGTGCCAGCAGCTTGAGGTTAACAGGCGGGAAACGCGCCTATGGCTACACCTTC
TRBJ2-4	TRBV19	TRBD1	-	CASSTGENIQYF	TGTGCCAGCTCGACAGGGGAGAACATTCAGTACTTC
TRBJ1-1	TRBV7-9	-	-	CASSRSSWGESNTEAFF	TGTGCCAGCAGCCGATCATCTTGGGGAGAGTCGAACACTGAAGCTTTCTTT
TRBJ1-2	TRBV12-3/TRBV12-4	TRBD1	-	CASSPGGAGYTF	TGTGCCAGCAGCCCAGGGGGCGCTGGCTACACCTTC
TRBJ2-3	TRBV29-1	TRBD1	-	CSVELRDRANTDTQYF	TGCAGCGTGGAACTCCGGGACAGGGCGAATACAGATACGCAGTATTTT
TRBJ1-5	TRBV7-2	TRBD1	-	CASSLQGGYSQPQHF	TGTGCCAGCAGTTTACAGGGGGGATATTCTCAGCCCCAGCATTTT
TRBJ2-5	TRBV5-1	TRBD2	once	CASSPSGTSGLGSETQYF	TGCGCCAGCAGCCCGTCCGGGACTAGCGGGCTCGGGAGCGAGACCCAGTACTTC
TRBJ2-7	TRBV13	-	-	CASSLKRGEVSYEQYF	TGTGCCAGCAGCTTAAAAAGAGGAGAAGTATCCTACGAGCAGTACTTC